The 17 T cell receptor beta chains reported below all come from one sample, sequenced in a study of blood T cell repertoires in COVID-19. Using immunoSEQ multiplex PCR, the repertoire was profiled, and TCRdb retains in-frame clones only, with some absent. This sample has some 250,000 clones, with about nine tenths found just once. The sequencing sample was made of peripheral blood. The receptors were sampled from a man aged 55 to 70 with acute or convalescent COVID-19.

Written as DNA, the CDR3 is TGTGCCAGCTCACCTGACAGGGGGAACACTGAAGCTTTCTTT. Its translation: CASSPDRGNTEAFF. This sequence joins TRBV18 and TRBJ1-1; TRBD1 matches at 8 bases. CDR1 and CDR2 (germline): KGHSH, LQKENI. V trimming: 3 bases; J trimming: 1 base; junction bases outside the gene matches: 1. The CDR3 has 14 amino acids.

The rearrangement links TRBV27 to TRBJ2-7, with 15 nucleotides matching TRBD2. The CDR3 covers 16 residues. The germline V gene has CDR1 MNHEY and CDR2 SMNVEV (reference sequence). The trim removed 5 bases at V and 5 bases at J, leaving 7 bases unmatched. CDR3 bases: TGTGCCAGCAGTCCGGGACTAGCGGGAGGTCTAAACGAGCAGTACTTC. Translation gives CASSPGLAGGLNEQYF.

The chain carries TRBV18 and TRBJ1-4; tentative D call: TRBD1 (6 bases). In germline, CDR1 is KGHSH, CDR2 LQKENI. CDR3 length: 13 residues. Trimming stripped 3 bases from V and 8 bases from J, with 10 bases between. CDR3 DNA: TGTGCCAGCTCACCGCAGGGGATCGAAAAACTGTTTTTT. It encodes CASSPQGIEKLFF.

V and J are TRBV11-3 and TRBJ2-1, with 7 bases identical to TRBD2. V shed 2 bases, J shed 5 bases, and the junction held 6 bases outside the gene matches. There are 15 residues in the CDR3. The V gene's germline CDR1 is SGHNT and CDR2 YENEEA. The CDR3 reads CASSLLLAADNEQFF. The CDR3 nucleotides read TGTGCCAGCAGCTTACTCCTAGCGGCGGACAATGAGCAGTTCTTC. Together with reference TRBV11-3 and TRBJ2-1, the CDR3 gives the full variable domain: EAGVVQSPRYKIIEKKQPVAFWCNPISGHNTLYWYLQNLGQGPELLIRYENEEAVDDSQLPKDRFSAERLKGVDSTLKIQPAELGDSAVYLCASSLLLAADNEQFFGPGTRLTVL.

The chain couples TRBV28 to TRBJ1-1; D remains ambiguous. The germline V gene has CDR1 MDHEN and CDR2 SYDVKM. V gave up 6 bases and J gave up 6 bases, with 17 bases separating them. This CDR3 contains 14 residues. The chain's CDR3 is CASSPQAGNPEAFF. The CDR3 region has the DNA TGTGCCAGCAGCCCCCAGGCCGGAAACCCTGAAGCTTTCTTT.

This clone was seen only once. The V call is TRBV14, the J call TRBJ2-7; TRBD1 agrees at 12 bases. The junction had 7 bases not matched to a gene; V was cut back by 5 bases and J by 5 bases. The CDR3 covers 15 residues. The germline gives CDR1 SGHDN, CDR2 FVKESK. The CDR3 DNA sequence: TGTGCCAGCAGCTTCTCGGGACAGGGGGCCAACGAGCAGTACTTC. Its protein product is CASSFSGQGANEQYF. Full variable domain (outside the CDR3, taken from reference TRBV14 and TRBJ2-7): EAGVTQFPSHSVIEKGQTVTLRCDPISGHDNLYWYRRVMGKEIKFLLHFVKESKQDESGMPNNRFLAERTGGTYSTLKVQPAELEDSGVYFCASSFSGQGANEQYFGPGTRLTVT.

This clone was seen once. The chain recombines TRBV5-6 with TRBJ1-2, with 12 nucleotides matching TRBD1. Trimming at V came to 0 bases and at J to 4 bases, leaving 4 bases not matched to a gene. The CDR3 runs 16 residues. Germline CDR1 and CDR2: SGHDT and YYEEEE. The CDR3 is CASSLVGQGATYGYTF. The CDR3 DNA sequence: TGTGCCAGCAGCTTGGTGGGACAGGGGGCTACCTATGGCTACACCTTC.

This clone was seen a single time. The V call is TRBV5-6, the J call TRBJ2-7; TRBD2 matches at 8 bases. The germline CDR1 and CDR2 sequences are SGHDT and YYEEEE. This CDR3 contains 11 residues. Trimming cost V 3 bases and J 12 bases; bases outside gene matches: 5. The chain's CDR3 is CASSWSGSLYF. In nucleotides, the CDR3 is TGTGCCAGCAGCTGGAGCGGGAGTCTGTACTTC.

The gene calls are TRBV9 and TRBJ1-5, with D possibly TRBD1 on 5 matching bases. The V gene's germline CDR1 is SGDLS and CDR2 YYNGEE. The CDR3 runs to 14 residues. The germline V and J ends were trimmed by 3 bases and 4 bases, with 11 bases remaining between them. CDR3 nucleotides: TGTGCCAGCAGCGGGGGGGACGGGAATCAGCCCCAGCATTTT. It encodes CASSGGDGNQPQHF.

The chain links TRBV5-1 to TRBJ1-4; 8 bases match TRBD1. The germline V gene has CDR1 SGHRS and CDR2 YFSETQ. The CDR3 is made up of 14 amino acids. V lost 7 bases to trimming and J lost 6 bases; unmatched junction nucleotides: 8. The CDR3 DNA sequence: TGCGCCAGCTCCACGACAGGGGTGGATGAAAAACTGTTTTTT. This gives the protein CASSTTGVDEKLFF.

This clone was observed once. CDR3 in DNA: TGCGCCAGCAGCTTGGCCGCCTCGAGCTCCTACAATGAGCAGTTCTTC. This translates into CASSLAASSSYNEQFF. The chain links TRBV5-1 to TRBJ2-1, with D uncertain. Germline V lookup: CDR1 SGHRS, CDR2 YFSETQ. This CDR3 is 16 amino acids long. V was cut by 0 bases and J by 0 bases, with 10 bases left in between.

V and J are TRBV24-1 and TRBJ2-1; perhaps TRBD2 as D (7 bases). The CDR3 sequence is 16 residues long. Trimming took 3 bases from V and 6 from J, leaving 17 bases between them. Germline V gene data show CDR1 as KGHDR and CDR2 as SFDVKD. Written as DNA, the CDR3 is TGTGCCACCAGTGATCTGGGGGGGACAAGGGGCAATGAGCAGTTCTTC. Its translation: CATSDLGGTRGNEQFF.

The V call is TRBV30, the J call TRBJ1-6, with a weak D call TRBD1 (6 bases). Germline V lookup: CDR1 GTSNPN, CDR2 SVGIG (reference sequence). Trimming removed 0 bases from V and 9 bases from J, with 12 bases in between. This CDR3 is built from 14 residues. In DNA form, the CDR3 reads TGTGCCTGGAGTGTAGGGGGAGAAGGTTCACCCCTCCACTTT. Its translation is CAWSVGGEGSPLHF.

The CDR3 sequence: CASIRVGTDTQYF. CDR3 DNA sequence: TGTGCCAGCATCAGGGTCGGCACAGATACGCAGTATTTT. V usage is TRBV6-5 and J usage is TRBJ2-3, with D possibly matching TRBD1 (5 bases). The CDR3 has 13 amino acids. Trimming removed 7 bases at V and 1 base at J, with 9 bases between. Looked up from germline, CDR1 is MNHEY and CDR2 is SVGAGI.

J is TRBJ1-2 and V is TRBV7-8, with TRBD1 identical over 8 bases. CDR3 length equals 14 residues. Germline-derived CDR1 and CDR2 are SGHVS and FQNEAQ. The J segment lost 6 bases and the V segment lost 4 bases, leaving 7 bases of the junction unmatched. The CDR3 spells CASSSRTGQDGYTF. The CDR3 coding sequence is TGTGCCAGCAGCTCCAGGACAGGGCAGGATGGCTACACCTTC.

The chain carries TRBV18 and TRBJ1-4, with D possibly matching TRBD1 (5 bases). The germline V gene has CDR1 KGHSH and CDR2 LQKENI. CDR3 size: 15 residues. The germline V and J ends were trimmed by 6 bases and 0 bases, with 11 bases remaining between them. In DNA, the CDR3 is TGTGCCAGCTCCCTAACAGGCGCAACTAATGAAAAACTGTTTTTT. Encoded protein: CASSLTGATNEKLFF. Full variable domain (missing parts from reference TRBV18 and TRBJ1-4): NAGVMQNPRHLVRRRGQEARLRCSPMKGHSHVYWYRQLPEEGLKFMVYLQKENIIDESGMPKERFSAEFPKEGPSILRIQQVVRGDSAAYFCASSLTGATNEKLFFGSGTQLSVL.

The V and J genes are TRBV5-5 and TRBJ1-2; no firm D call. Germline CDR1 reads SGHKS; CDR2 reads YYEKEE (reference sequence). V was shortened by 2 bases and J by 11 bases, with 19 bases between the two germline ends. This CDR3 region has 14 residues. The DNA of the CDR3 is TGTGCCAGCAGCTTTCTGAATTTGGGAGAACAATACACCTTC. Translating gives CASSFLNLGEQYTF.